Each of the 20 T cell receptor beta chains below was sequenced from the same sample in a study of shared clonotypes between healthy human individuals. TCRdb's table, derived via immunoSEQ multiplex PCR, lists solely in-frame clones and lacks some. The sample holds 400,000 or so clones; 90% to 98% are singletons and the top ten take around 0.29%. The sample consisted of memory CD8+ T cells sorted from blood. Noted subset: CD45RO+ cells pooled with CCR7-negative TemRA cells. These receptors came from a man in his thirties or forties in good health.

This clone has just one count. This chain connects TRBV2 to TRBJ1-1, with 7 bases that match TRBD1. CDR1 SNHLY and CDR2 FYNNEI come from the germline V gene. The CDR3 has 13 amino acids. Trimming cost V 7 bases and J 4 bases; bases outside gene matches: 6. Here the CDR3 DNA reads TGTGCCAGCACATGGGGACAGACCACTGAAGCTTTCTTT. Its protein is CASTWGQTTEAFF.

The J gene is TRBJ2-1, the V gene TRBV5-4; D is unresolved. The CDR3 sequence is 13 residues long. In germline, CDR1 is SGHNT, CDR2 YYREEE (reference sequence). Trimming removed 3 bases at V and 7 bases at J, with 11 bases between. The CDR3 protein is CASSSKTINEQFF. CDR3 nucleotides: TGTGCCAGCAGCTCCAAGACAATTAATGAGCAGTTCTTC. The full variable domain, in which reference TRBV5-4 and TRBJ2-1 provide the parts outside the CDR3, is ETGVTQSPTHLIKTRGQQVTLRCSSQSGHNTVSWYQQALGQGPQFIFQYYREEENGRGNFPPRFSGLQFPNYSSELNVNALELDDSALYLCASSSKTINEQFFGPGTRLTVL.

The rearrangement uses TRBV10-3 and TRBJ2-5; maybe TRBD1 (6 bases). CDR3 size: 11 residues. Germline-derived CDR1 and CDR2 are ENHRY and SYGVKD. The V end lost 8 bases, the J end lost 5 bases, and 9 bases lay between the germline ends. The CDR3 reads CAISQGETQYF. Written as DNA, the CDR3 is TGTGCCATCTCGCAGGGGGAGACCCAGTACTTC.

The chain is built from TRBV18 and TRBJ2-7, with D possibly matching TRBD1 (6 bases). The CDR3 extends over 16 amino acids. Per germline, CDR1 KGHSH and CDR2 LQKENI. V lost 3 bases to trimming and J lost 6 bases, with 21 bases between them. In nucleotides, the CDR3 is TGTGCCAGCTCACCTCTCCCGGACAGTTTAGGGCGCGAGCAGTACTTC. Residues: CASSPLPDSLGREQYF.

The rearrangement joins TRBV28 to TRBJ2-7; TRBD2 aligns across 9 bases. The CDR3 runs to 16 residues. Germline V gene lookup returns CDR1 MDHEN and CDR2 SYDVKM. After removal of 6 bases from V and 3 bases from J, the junction contained 12 bases not matched to a gene. CDR3 in amino acids: CASRTRSSGKVYEQYF. The CDR3 nucleotides are TGTGCCAGCAGGACCCGGTCTAGCGGGAAAGTCTACGAGCAGTACTTC.

V gene TRBV30 combines with J gene TRBJ2-1, with 13 bases aligning to TRBD2. The CDR3 is 18 amino acids. The V gene end was trimmed by 0 bases and the J gene end by 0 bases; junction bases not matched to a gene: 5. Per germline, CDR1 GTSNPN and CDR2 SVGIG (reference sequence). DNA of the CDR3: TGTGCCTGGAGTGTTAGGGGACTAGCGGGACTCTCCTACAATGAGCAGTTCTTC. Translation: CAWSVRGLAGLSYNEQFF.

The chain uses TRBV10-2 and TRBJ2-5; D uncertain. V was shortened by 4 bases and J by 5 bases, with 2 bases between the two germline ends. The germline V gene encodes CDR1 WSHSY and CDR2 SAAADI. The CDR3 spans 10 residues. The CDR3 DNA follows: TGCGCCAGCAGTGGGGAGACCCAGTACTTC. Translated, it gives CASSGETQYF.

This clone was observed a single time. V and J are TRBV11-3 and TRBJ2-2, with 7 bases identical to TRBD2. V gave up 1 base and J gave up 7 bases; unmatched junction bases: 0. Germline V gene lookup returns CDR1 SGHNT and CDR2 YENEEA. The CDR3 runs to 13 residues. The CDR3 loop is CASSLAGGGELFF. As DNA, the CDR3 is TGTGCCAGCAGCTTAGCGGGAGGCGGGGAGCTGTTTTTT.

The genes are TRBV6-1 and TRBJ2-7; 8 nucleotides match TRBD2. The J segment lost 6 bases and the V segment lost 2 bases, leaving 9 bases of the junction unmatched. CDR3 length equals 15 residues. Germline lookup yields CDR1 MNHNS and CDR2 SASEGT. CDR3 protein: CASSERGSGNREQYF. The CDR3 DNA is TGTGCCAGCAGTGAAAGGGGTAGCGGGAATCGCGAGCAGTACTTC.

The CDR3 loop reads CARRDHGRARYEQYF. CDR3 coding DNA: TGTGCCAGACGAGACCACGGGAGGGCCAGATACGAGCAGTACTTC. The chain couples TRBV7-9 to TRBJ2-7; the match to TRBD2 covers 8 bases. CDR3 size: 15 residues. Germline V gene data show CDR1 as SEHNR and CDR2 as FQNEAQ (reference sequence). V dropped 9 bases and J dropped 4; count of bases not matched to a gene: 14.

V is TRBV28 and J is TRBJ2-1, with D possibly matching TRBD1 (6 bases). CDR1 and CDR2 (germline): MDHEN, SYDVKM. Trimming took off 6 bases at V and 5 bases at J, with 17 bases between the two ends. The CDR3 loop spans 15 amino acids. The CDR3 bases are TGTGCCAGCAGGGACGGACAGTGGAGCCACAATGAGCAGTTCTTC. This sequence encodes CASRDGQWSHNEQFF.

This sequence joins TRBV28 and TRBJ1-1, with D possibly matching TRBD1 (6 bases). The CDR3 loop spans 16 amino acids. V lost 5 bases and J lost 0, with 16 bases in between. Per germline, CDR1 MDHEN and CDR2 SYDVKM. The CDR3 region is CASSPTGKLMNTEAFF. DNA of the CDR3: TGTGCCAGCAGTCCTACAGGGAAGCTCATGAACACTGAAGCTTTCTTT. The variable domain in full, completed from reference TRBV28 and TRBJ1-1, reads DVKVTQSSRYLVKRTGEKVFLECVQDMDHENMFWYRQDPGLGLRLIYFSYDVKMKEKGDIPEGYSVSREKKERFSLILESASTNQTSMYLCASSPTGKLMNTEAFFGQGTRLTVV.

The chain uses TRBV7-8 and TRBJ1-1; D is uncertain. The germline V gene encodes CDR1 SGHVS and CDR2 FQNEAQ. CDR3 length equals 12 residues. V lost 3 bases and J 8 bases, leaving 10 bases between the germline ends. This CDR3 is CASSFGIPEAFF. The CDR3 DNA reads as TGTGCCAGCAGCTTCGGGATTCCCGAAGCTTTCTTT.

This clone has only one observation. This chain uses TRBV7-6 with TRBJ2-1; TRBD2 agrees at 10 bases. This CDR3 spans 20 amino acids. The ends lost 1 base at V and 1 base at J; junction bases unmatched: 13. The germline CDR1 and CDR2 sequences are SGHVS and FNYEAQ. The CDR3 region has the DNA TGTGCCAGCAGCTTAGGGGTGGGATTAGCGGGAGGATCGTCCTACAATGAGCAGTTCTTC. Translation gives CASSLGVGLAGGSSYNEQFF.

CDR3 sequence: CASSFNRGSYEQYF. The CDR3 region has the DNA TGTGCCAGCAGTTTTAACAGGGGGTCCTACGAGCAGTACTTC. The chain recombines TRBV28 with TRBJ2-7; 8 bases are shared with TRBD1. This CDR3 contains 14 residues. CDR1 and CDR2 from the germline V gene are MDHEN and SYDVKM. V shed 3 bases, J shed 1 base, and the junction held 2 bases outside the gene matches.

This chain links TRBV5-1 with TRBJ1-2; D is possibly TRBD1 (6 bases). The CDR3 extends over 14 amino acids. From germline, CDR1 is SGHRS and CDR2 YFSETQ. Trimming took 0 bases from V and 7 from J, leaving 13 bases between them. CDR3 sequence reads: CASSLEDRRGGYTF. The CDR3 nucleotides read TGCGCCAGCAGCTTGGAAGACAGGAGGGGTGGCTACACCTTC.

The chain uses TRBV18 and TRBJ2-7; 11 bases fit TRBD2. Germline CDR1 is KGHSH and CDR2 is LQKENI. The CDR3 is 16 amino acids. J was trimmed by 0 bases and V by 3 bases; bases with no gene match: 4. The CDR3 DNA follows: TGTGCCAGCTCACCGATCACTAGCGGGAGCTCCTACGAGCAGTACTTC. Residues: CASSPITSGSSYEQYF. The complete variable domain, with remaining parts taken from reference TRBV18 and TRBJ2-7, reads NAGVMQNPRHLVRRRGQEARLRCSPMKGHSHVYWYRQLPEEGLKFMVYLQKENIIDESGMPKERFSAEFPKEGPSILRIQQVVRGDSAAYFCASSPITSGSSYEQYFGPGTRLTVT.

The V and J genes are TRBV7-9 and TRBJ2-2; TRBD2 aligns across 11 bases. CDR3 length: 16 residues. Germline-derived CDR1 and CDR2 are SEHNR and FQNEAQ (reference sequence). J lost 4 bases, V lost 1 base, and 2 bases had no gene match. The CDR3 DNA follows: TGTGCCAGCAGCTTAGGAGGGACTAGCGGCACCGGGGAGCTGTTTTTT. This codes for CASSLGGTSGTGELFF.

DNA for the CDR3: TGCGCCAGCAGCTTGGAGGGAGAGCGCACAGATACGCAGTATTTT. This codes for CASSLEGERTDTQYF. V usage is TRBV5-1 and J usage is TRBJ2-3, with TRBD2 as a possible D gene (5 bases). This CDR3 has 15 amino acids. CDR1 and CDR2 from the germline V gene are SGHRS and YFSETQ. Deletions cut 0 bases from V and 1 base from J, with 9 bases between.

This clone was recorded only once. The chain recombines TRBV5-1 with TRBJ1-4; no reliable D call. The germline V and J ends were trimmed by 0 bases and 6 bases, with 9 bases remaining between them. The germline CDR1 and CDR2 sequences are SGHRS and YFSETQ. The CDR3 is 14 amino acids. Here the CDR3 reads CASSLAGRDEKLFF. DNA for the CDR3: TGCGCCAGCAGCTTGGCGGGCCGCGATGAAAAACTGTTTTTT.